Many counts were recorded for the clone carrying this T cell receptor (beta chain). The antigen is not known. These data come from a study of T-cell reconstitution after alpha-beta-depleted transplantation in children. Study-wide points: Hyperexpanded clones declined; after one year, newly produced T cells mostly supplied diversity.

CDR3 length: 16 residues. The germline V and J ends were trimmed by 5 bases and 0 bases, with 15 bases remaining between them. Unique molecular identifiers featured in how the TCRbeta library was prepared. TCRdb re-called the PCR reads through MiXCR, storing one row per CDR3 protein. Here the sample spans 240,000 or so distinct CDR3 sequences, less than 9% being singletons. The chain is built from TRBV12-3 or TRBV12-4 and TRBJ2-3; no clear D gene. The TCR was taken from a male patient aged 5 to 17 who had a stem cell transplant for acute lymphoblastic leukemia, so the T cells may come from the graft donor. The material was PBMCs, mostly from graft donor cells, obtained 180 days after TCRalphabeta/CD19-depleted stem cell transplant. The CDR3 loop reads CASSLESFSSTDTQYF. The DNA for the CDR3 is TGTGCCAGCAGTCTAGAATCCTTCTCTAGCACAGATACGCAGTATTTT.